This T cell receptor beta chain was captured in a study of T cell responses to AZD1222 COVID-19 vaccine (dated by TCRdb to the early 2020s). Regarding the complete study: TCR sequencing covered 233 trial participants: 207 given two doses of AZD1222 and about 26 given two doses of MenACWY control vaccine. Enrollment into the trials was organized by age into subgroups of 18-55, 56-69 and 70-plus years, and those subgroups contained approximately 150, 30 and 60 TCR-sequenced participants, respectively.

General findings and caveats noted by the study authors: In the small 56-69-year group, the increase in depth fell short of significance, most likely because of low power. No day 14 peak-response samples were available, so repertoires were characterized only after the peak T cell response. After two AZD1222 doses, spike-specific TCR breadth and depth were significantly higher than at day 0 and than in MenACWY recipients. Participants were mostly white British and included more females than males, and it was suggested by the authors that clonal diversity may have been underestimated. Conclusions about previously exposed vaccinees are limited because only a handful of AZD1222 recipients were SARS-CoV-2 seropositive at baseline. Nearly half of unique spike-specific TCRs reportedly recognized epitopes outside regions mutated in the B.1.351 and B.1.1.7 variants. Vaccine-associated CD4 TCRs spanned the whole spike protein, with dominant responses in regions 160-218 and 743-854.

V drops 4 bases and J drops 4 bases, leaving 7 bases in between. CDR1 GTSNPN and CDR2 SVGIG are derived from the germline V gene (reference sequence). The CDR3 spans 12 residues, from the cysteine through the phenylalanine. Only the CDR3 portion is preserved as DNA: 36 bases, with reading frame beginning at the first base. Per the publication, the time point label means: about 28 days (+/-7) after the second vaccine dose. AZD1222 recipients with second doses at about 4 weeks or about 12 weeks were pooled, because spike-specific TCR depth and breadth did not differ between schedules. Vaccinee samples were obtained from the UK trials COV001 and COV002, which included a single-blind randomized controlled phase 2/3 trial of AZD1222 (ChAdOx1 nCoV-19) in healthy adults. For TCRbeta chain sequencing, PBMC samples from trial participants were taken at day 0 and at day 28 after the second dose. The CDR3 regions of human TCRbeta chains were analyzed by immunosequencing. The paper's data handling went like this. TCRs in the repertoires were matched against a reference library of SARS-CoV-2-specific TCRs that had been generated with the MIRA antigen-specificity platform. Breadth was defined as the fraction of unique TCRs that were SARS-CoV-2-associated, and depth was defined as the fraction of total T cells that were SARS-CoV-2-associated. Each spike-specific TCR was assigned to its reactive spike region and to a CD4 or CD8 class using the MIRA data. Log10-transformed breadth and depth values were compared by one-way ANOVA with Sidak's multiple comparisons tests. The clones in this table, taken by TCRdb from immuneACCESS, are in-frame only. Not every clone is retained; where verified, under half of the shortfall comes from an unresolved V gene, and the cause of the rest is unknown. V and J calls and clone size are as listed in that table; D and trimming were resolved from the DNA. The sample table shows about 120,000 clones, and 70% to 90% are seen once. 15% to 20% of the sample rests with the top ten.

In regard to this clone: Its antigen target is currently unknown. The input lacks base qualities; no much larger clone sits a single base away.

The material was peripheral blood, obtained 28 days after the second AZD1222 dose. The chain uses TRBV30 and TRBJ2-2, with the D gene too uncertain to name. The sequence came from an adult who received the AZD1222 COVID-19 vaccine. The CDR3 protein is CAWTALTGELFF. Here is the DNA: TGTGCCTGGACGGCCCTCACCGGGGAGCTGTTTTTT.